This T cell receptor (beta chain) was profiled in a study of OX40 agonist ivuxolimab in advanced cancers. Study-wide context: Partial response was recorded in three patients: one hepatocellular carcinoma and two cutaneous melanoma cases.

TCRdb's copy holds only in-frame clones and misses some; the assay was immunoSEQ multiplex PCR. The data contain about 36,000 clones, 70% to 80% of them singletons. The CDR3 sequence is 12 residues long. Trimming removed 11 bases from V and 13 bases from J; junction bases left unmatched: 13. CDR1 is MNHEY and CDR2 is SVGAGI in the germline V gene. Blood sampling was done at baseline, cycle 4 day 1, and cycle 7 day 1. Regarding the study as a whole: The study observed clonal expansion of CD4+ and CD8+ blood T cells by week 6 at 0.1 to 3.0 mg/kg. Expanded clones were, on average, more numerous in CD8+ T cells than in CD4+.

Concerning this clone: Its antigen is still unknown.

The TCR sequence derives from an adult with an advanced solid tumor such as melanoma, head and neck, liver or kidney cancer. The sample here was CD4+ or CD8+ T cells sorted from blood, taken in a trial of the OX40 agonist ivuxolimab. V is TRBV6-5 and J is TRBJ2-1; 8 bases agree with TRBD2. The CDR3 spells CAVESSGTNQFF. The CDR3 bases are TGTGCCGTAGAAAGTAGCGGGACCAACCAGTTCTTC.